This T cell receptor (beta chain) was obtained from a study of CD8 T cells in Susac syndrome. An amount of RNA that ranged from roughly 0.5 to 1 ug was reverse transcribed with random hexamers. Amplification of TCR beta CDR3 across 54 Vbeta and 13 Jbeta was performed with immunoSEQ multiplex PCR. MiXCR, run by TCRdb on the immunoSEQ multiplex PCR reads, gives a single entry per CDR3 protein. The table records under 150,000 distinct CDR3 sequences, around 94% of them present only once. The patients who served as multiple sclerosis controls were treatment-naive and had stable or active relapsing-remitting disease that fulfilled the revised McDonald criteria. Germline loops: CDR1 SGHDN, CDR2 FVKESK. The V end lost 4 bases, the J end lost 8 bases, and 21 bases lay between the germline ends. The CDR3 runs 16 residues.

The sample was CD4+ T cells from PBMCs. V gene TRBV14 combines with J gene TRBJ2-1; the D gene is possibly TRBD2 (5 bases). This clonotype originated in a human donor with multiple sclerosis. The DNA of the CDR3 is TGTGCCAGCAGCCTTGGTGGGCCCCGGGGTTTTGATGAGCAGTTCTTC. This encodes CASSLGGPRGFDEQFF.